The 6 T cell receptor beta chains in this list originate from one sample, sequenced in a study of shared clonotypes between healthy human individuals. The assay was immunoSEQ multiplex PCR, and TCRdb's table has in-frame clones only and misses some. The sample lists under 600,000 clones, more than 95% occurring once. Material for sequencing was naive CD4+ T cells sorted from blood. Stated subset: CD45RA+ positively selected. Receptors originate from a woman aged 25 to 45 in good health.

The J gene is TRBJ2-3, the V gene TRBV7-2, with 9 bases matching TRBD2. Per the germline V gene, CDR1 is SGHTA and CDR2 is FQGNSA. J lost 2 bases, V lost 4 bases, and 7 bases had no gene match. This CDR3 comprises 16 residues. The CDR3 DNA reads as TGTGCCAGCAGCTATAGCGGGAGAGGTGTCACAGATACGCAGTATTTT. Translated: CASSYSGRGVTDTQYF.

The chain carries TRBV5-1 and TRBJ2-7, with a tentative D call TRBD2 (6 bases). CDR1 and CDR2 (germline): SGHRS, YFSETQ. The ends were cut back, 4 bases at V and 4 bases at J, with 18 bases in the middle. This CDR3 spans 15 amino acids. The CDR3 nucleotides read TGCGCCAGCAGCCCGGTGGCCGGGAGTGGATACGAGCAGTACTTC. Translation: CASSPVAGSGYEQYF.

The V gene is TRBV4-2, the J gene TRBJ2-2; D may match TRBD1 or TRBD2 (5 bases each). The V end lost 1 base, the J end lost 3 bases, and 12 bases lay between the germline ends. The CDR3 has 16 residues. Germline assignment: CDR1 LGHNA and CDR2 YNFKEQ. CDR3 residues: CASSQGRGADTGELFF. Written as DNA, the CDR3 is TGTGCCAGCAGCCAAGGCCGAGGGGCGGACACCGGGGAGCTGTTTTTT.

The chain combines TRBV27 with TRBJ2-1; 9 nucleotides match TRBD2. Germline V gene sequence: CDR1 MNHEY, CDR2 SMNVEV (reference sequence). The CDR3 loop spans 16 amino acids. V dropped 10 bases and J dropped 10; count of bases not matched to a gene: 20. The DNA of the CDR3 is TGTGCCACGTTGGAGCTAGCGGGGAGCCGGGTGCGGGAGCAGTTCTTC. It specifies CATLELAGSRVREQFF.

The J gene is TRBJ1-4, the V gene TRBV19; 9 positions agree with TRBD1. The junction had 4 bases not matched to a gene; V was cut back by 5 bases and J by 0 bases. CDR1 is LNHDA, CDR2 SQIVND, per germline (reference sequence). This CDR3 is built from 16 residues. The DNA for the CDR3 is TGTGCCAGTAGTCGACAGGGGGTTGCAACTAATGAAAAACTGTTTTTT. Residues: CASSRQGVATNEKLFF.

CDR3 sequence (DNA): TGTGCCACCAGCAGGCGGACCGGATCTGAGCAGTTCTTC. Translated: CATSRRTGSEQFF. This rearrangement joins TRBV15 to TRBJ2-1; D uncertain. CDR1 and CDR2 from the germline V gene are LNHNV and YYDKDF (reference sequence). V was clipped by 3 bases and J by 9 bases, with 12 bases between them. CDR3 size: 13 residues.